This TCR beta chain was sequenced during a study of shared clonotypes between healthy human individuals. Overall study results and limits: Sequencing depth was expected to influence donor clonotype sharing. Estimated richness was generally greater in naive than memory subsets.

Naivety among CD8 cells was defined by CD45RO negativity and positive CCR7 selection, thereby excluding terminally differentiated effector memory CD45RA+ cells. The authors ran the assay at deep level. Genomic DNA of each subset was evenly split across several immunoSEQ plates. Method: immunoSEQ multiplex PCR; TCRdb's copy keeps in-frame clones and lacks some. Here the sample spans about 2.1 million clones, over 85% being singletons. Notes on this clone: What it binds is not known.

Sequencing was done on a sample of naive CD8+ T cells from PBMCs. The clonotype originates from a man aged 18 to 30 in good health. Some clones in this sample may be carry-over from other donors' samples.

The CDR3 nucleotides read TGCGCCAGCAGCCAAGACCGGACAGGGTCCGATACGCAGTATTTT. It yields the protein CASSQDRTGSDTQYF. This chain joins TRBV4-3 and TRBJ2-3, with 8 bases that match TRBD1. CDR1 is LGHNA and CDR2 is YSLEER in the germline V gene. Trimming removed 0 bases from V and 6 bases from J; junction bases left unmatched: 5. CDR3 length: 15 amino acids.